These T cell receptor beta chains were read from a single sample in a study of shared clonotypes between healthy human individuals. Profiled with immunoSEQ multiplex PCR; TCRdb holds only in-frame clones, not every one. The table has 550,000 to 800,000 clones, around 90% seen once. The sample comprised memory CD8+ T cells from PBMCs. The receptors were gathered from a man aged 18-30 years in good health. Some clones in this sample may be carry-over from other donors' samples. CDR3s include the opening cysteine and the closing phenylalanine or tryptophan. Fields, in order: clone size, D gene, J gene, V gene, CDR3 protein, CDR3 DNA. A D gene is named only where the DNA matches it firmly. Some rows have no size entry. The others give once, few or many, or a class for an expanded clone.

size: .
D: .
J: TRBJ1-2
V: TRBV9
CDR3: CASSVVVGLPYGYTF
DNA: TGTGCCAGCAGCGTAGTTGTTGGACTGCCCTATGGCTACACCTTC

size: .
D: .
J: TRBJ2-7
V: TRBV28
CDR3: CASSFILRGIGSYEQYF
DNA: TGTGCCAGCAGTTTTATTCTTCGGGGAATCGGGTCCTACGAGCAGTACTTC

size: .
D: TRBD1
J: TRBJ2-7
V: TRBV19
CDR3: CASSIRWTGFDEQYF
DNA: TGTGCCAGTAGTATCAGGTGGACAGGGTTCGACGAGCAGTACTTC

size: .
D: .
J: TRBJ2-7
V: TRBV27
CDR3: CASSLSAGERVNEQYF
DNA: TGTGCCAGCAGTTTATCGGCAGGGGAGAGGGTCAACGAGCAGTACTTC

size: once
D: TRBD1
J: TRBJ2-7
V: TRBV7-9
CDR3: CASSQDRGGEQYF
DNA: TGTGCCAGCAGCCAGGACAGGGGAGGCGAGCAGTACTTC

size: .
D: .
J: TRBJ2-4
V: TRBV6-4
CDR3: CASSVPTRGNFQYF
DNA: TGTGCCAGCAGTGTCCCAACCAGGGGCAATTTTCAGTACTTC

size: .
D: .
J: TRBJ2-2
V: TRBV21-1
CDR3: CASSTSGQASNTGELFF
DNA: TGTGCCAGCAGCACCTCCGGACAGGCTTCCAACACCGGGGAGCTGTTTTTT

size: .
D: TRBD1
J: TRBJ1-1
V: TRBV27
CDR3: CASSLHPPGTGSEETEAFF
DNA: TGTGCCAGCAGTTTACACCCCCCGGGGACAGGGTCAGAGGAGACTGAAGCTTTCTTT

size: .
D: .
J: TRBJ1-2
V: TRBV6-5
CDR3: CASSYPPGVGYTF
DNA: TGTGCCAGCAGTTACCCCCCCGGGGTGGGCTACACCTTC

size: once
D: .
J: TRBJ1-5
V: TRBV6-5
CDR3: CASSLAFNQPQHF
DNA: TGTGCCAGCAGCCTGGCCTTCAATCAGCCCCAGCATTTT

size: .
D: .
J: TRBJ2-5
V: TRBV27
CDR3: CASSLSGLRGTQYF
DNA: TGTGCCAGCAGTTTATCTGGGCTCCGAGGGACCCAGTACTTC

size: .
D: TRBD2
J: TRBJ2-3
V: TRBV7-3
CDR3: CASSDSAGTSSYPSTDTQYF
DNA: TGTGCCAGCAGCGACTCCGCCGGGACTAGCAGTTACCCTAGCACAGATACGCAGTATTTT

size: few
D: .
J: TRBJ1-2
V: TRBV5-5
CDR3: CASSLAPTPNYGYTF
DNA: TGTGCCAGCAGCTTGGCTCCTACCCCGAACTATGGCTACACCTTC

size: .
D: .
J: TRBJ1-2
V: TRBV4-1
CDR3: CASSQVPDVGFGGYTF
DNA: TGCGCCAGCAGCCAAGTACCGGACGTCGGATTCGGGGGCTACACCTTC

size: .
D: .
J: TRBJ1-2
V: TRBV9
CDR3: CASSVGPVNGYTF
DNA: TGTGCCAGCAGCGTAGGTCCCGTTAATGGCTACACCTTC

size: once
D: .
J: TRBJ2-1
V: TRBV18
CDR3: CASSPQGYHNEQFF
DNA: TGTGCCAGCTCACCACAAGGCTACCACAATGAGCAGTTCTTC

size: .
D: .
J: TRBJ2-7
V: TRBV5-6
CDR3: CASSPRQPTYEQYF
DNA: TGTGCCAGCAGCCCGCGGCAGCCTACCTACGAGCAGTACTTC

size: .
D: .
J: TRBJ1-2
V: TRBV28
CDR3: CASSTSLFGGYTF
DNA: TGTGCCAGCAGTACATCTCTTTTCGGGGGCTACACCTTC

size: .
D: .
J: TRBJ2-2
V: TRBV11-3
CDR3: CASTSTSTGELFF
DNA: TGTGCCAGCACCTCAACCTCAACCGGGGAGCTGTTTTTT

size: .
D: TRBD1
J: TRBJ2-7
V: TRBV27
CDR3: CASSSRTGGGEQYF
DNA: TGTGCCAGCAGTTCCCGGACAGGGGGAGGCGAGCAGTACTTC

size: .
D: .
J: TRBJ1-2
V: TRBV2
CDR3: CASSELRGINYGYTF
DNA: TGTGCCAGCAGTGAATTAAGGGGGATTAACTATGGCTACACCTTC

size: few
D: .
J: TRBJ1-5
V: TRBV6-5
CDR3: CASSYKTAANQPQHF
DNA: TGTGCCAGCAGTTACAAGACAGCCGCCAATCAGCCCCAGCATTTT

size: .
D: .
J: TRBJ2-7
V: TRBV5-3
CDR3: CARSLVQEGQKHEQYF
DNA: TGTGCCAGAAGCTTAGTTCAGGAGGGCCAAAAACACGAGCAGTACTTC

size: .
D: .
J: TRBJ2-1
V: TRBV2
CDR3: CASNGGGGVAYNEQFF
DNA: TGTGCCAGCAATGGGGGAGGGGGAGTTGCCTACAATGAGCAGTTCTTC

size: .
D: .
J: TRBJ1-5
V: TRBV23-1
CDR3: CASPGGGAGQPQHF
DNA: TGCGCCAGCCCAGGTGGGGGGGCAGGACAGCCCCAGCATTTT

size: .
D: TRBD2
J: TRBJ2-2
V: TRBV9
CDR3: CASSVAGGVTGELFF
DNA: TGTGCCAGCAGCGTAGCTGGGGGGGTCACCGGGGAGCTGTTTTTT

size: .
D: TRBD2
J: TRBJ2-1
V: TRBV11-2
CDR3: CASSSTGREYNEQFF
DNA: TGTGCCAGCAGCTCAACGGGGCGGGAGTACAATGAGCAGTTCTTC

size: .
D: TRBD2
J: TRBJ2-7
V: TRBV5-1
CDR3: CASSLASGGAYEQYF
DNA: TGCGCCAGCAGCTTGGCTAGCGGCGGGGCCTACGAGCAGTACTTC

size: .
D: .
J: TRBJ1-3
V: TRBV7-7
CDR3: CASSLARGSGNTIYF
DNA: TGTGCCAGCAGCTTAGCGAGGGGCTCTGGAAACACCATATATTTT

size: .
D: TRBD1
J: TRBJ1-5
V: TRBV2
CDR3: CASSDQGARNQPQHF
DNA: TGTGCCAGCAGTGACCAGGGGGCGAGGAATCAGCCCCAGCATTTT

size: few
D: TRBD1
J: TRBJ1-5
V: TRBV27
CDR3: CASSLTGVAQPQHF
DNA: TGTGCCAGCAGCCTGACAGGGGTGGCTCAGCCCCAGCATTTT

size: few
D: TRBD1
J: TRBJ2-7
V: TRBV11-2
CDR3: CASSLGRGPEQYF
DNA: TGTGCCAGCAGCTTGGGCAGGGGGCCCGAGCAGTACTTC

size: .
D: .
J: TRBJ1-6
V: TRBV5-1
CDR3: CASSLKVTNSPLHF
DNA: TGCGCCAGCAGCTTAAAGGTTACTAATTCACCCCTCCACTTT

size: once
D: .
J: TRBJ2-7
V: TRBV10-3
CDR3: CAIIISTGRDSYEQYF
DNA: TGTGCCATCATTATAAGTACCGGACGGGACTCCTACGAGCAGTACTTC

size: .
D: .
J: TRBJ2-2
V: TRBV6-6
CDR3: CASTIGAAGELFF
DNA: TGTGCCAGCACTATTGGGGCCGCCGGGGAGCTGTTTTTT

size: .
D: TRBD1
J: TRBJ1-2
V: TRBV27
CDR3: CASSLGQGVYGYTF
DNA: TGTGCCAGCAGTTTGGGTCAGGGGGTCTATGGCTACACCTTC

size: .
D: .
J: TRBJ2-5
V: TRBV28
CDR3: CASSLTGTEETQYF
DNA: TGTGCCAGCAGTTTAACGGGAACAGAAGAGACCCAGTACTTC

size: .
D: .
J: TRBJ1-2
V: TRBV19
CDR3: CASRVRGDYGYTF
DNA: TGTGCCAGTAGAGTCAGGGGTGACTATGGCTACACCTTC

size: once
D: .
J: TRBJ1-3
V: TRBV27
CDR3: CASSSDRSSGNTIYF
DNA: TGTGCCAGCAGTTCAGACCGCAGCTCTGGAAACACCATATATTTT

size: .
D: TRBD2
J: TRBJ2-1
V: TRBV9
CDR3: CASSVAGEYEQFF
DNA: TGTGCCAGCAGCGTTGCGGGAGAATATGAGCAGTTCTTC

size: .
D: .
J: TRBJ1-5
V: TRBV27
CDR3: CASSPSLGEGNQPQHF
DNA: TGTGCCAGCAGCCCTTCGTTGGGGGAAGGCAATCAGCCCCAGCATTTT

size: .
D: TRBD1
J: TRBJ2-7
V: TRBV28
CDR3: CASSTQLTGTGGNGESYEQYF
DNA: TGTGCCAGCAGTACCCAATTGACCGGGACAGGGGGCAACGGGGAGTCCTACGAGCAGTACTTC

size: once
D: .
J: TRBJ1-1
V: TRBV19
CDR3: CASSIGVIQLAFF
DNA: TGTGCCAGTAGTATCGGTGTTATTCAGTTGGCTTTCTTT

size: .
D: .
J: TRBJ2-7
V: TRBV9
CDR3: CASSVGATYEQYF
DNA: TGTGCCAGCAGCGTAGGGGCCACCTACGAGCAGTACTTC

size: .
D: .
J: TRBJ2-4
V: TRBV5-4
CDR3: CASSSGSGVGGYIQYF
DNA: TGTGCCAGCAGCTCAGGTAGCGGAGTGGGTGGTTACATTCAGTACTTC

size: .
D: .
J: TRBJ2-6
V: TRBV5-6
CDR3: CASSYGAIISGANVLTF
DNA: TGTGCCAGCAGCTACGGGGCCATCATCTCTGGGGCCAACGTCCTGACTTTC

size: .
D: TRBD1
J: TRBJ1-2
V: TRBV29-1
CDR3: CSVISGGVELGPIYGYTF
DNA: TGCAGCGTAATCTCAGGGGGTGTCGAACTCGGTCCTATCTATGGCTACACCTTC

size: few
D: TRBD1
J: TRBJ2-7
V: TRBV7-9
CDR3: CASSSTDRDRASYEQYF
DNA: TGTGCCAGCAGCTCCACAGACCGGGACAGGGCCTCCTACGAGCAGTACTTC